What follows are 8 T cell receptor beta chains derived from one specimen sequenced in a study of neurological immune-mediated disorders (dated by TCRdb to about 2019). Library generation was performed with 5' RACE. TCRdb records Illumina HiSeq 2500 as the sequencer. TCRdb reprocessed the public reads (quality trimming at Q25 with fastp, clone calling with MiXCR) and kept in-frame beta chains. For every CDR3 protein sequence, its rows merge into one entry that carries the most common genes and DNA. Recorded for this sample are roughly 30,000 distinct CDR3 sequences; around 10% of them occurred a single time. The ten largest clones represent 5.5% to 7.5% of the sample. Sequenced material: PBMCs. The receptors derive from a woman aged 55-70 years in good health.

This clonotype was seen at least ten times. The CDR3 reads CASGMTGSHTEAFF. CDR3 bases: TGTGCCAGCGGAATGACAGGGTCTCACACTGAAGCTTTCTTT. The chain carries TRBV7-3 and TRBJ1-1, with 7 positions matching TRBD1. J was trimmed by 3 bases and V by 8 bases; bases with no gene match: 9. Germline loops: CDR1 SGHTA, CDR2 FQGTGA. The CDR3 spans 14 residues.

This clonotype was recorded many times. This rearrangement joins TRBV20-1 to TRBJ2-5; the D gene is possibly TRBD1 (7 bases). Deletions cut 2 bases from V and 4 bases from J, with 17 bases between. Germline CDR1 reads DFQATT; CDR2 reads SNEGSKA (reference sequence). This CDR3 has 15 residues. The chain's CDR3 is CSARSGRDSRETQYF. CDR3 coding DNA: TGCAGTGCTAGATCGGGGCGGGACAGTCGAGAGACCCAGTACTTC.

This clonotype was seen ten or more times. The chain carries TRBV20-1 and TRBJ2-2, with 8 bases aligning to TRBD2. Trimming removed 6 bases from V and 4 bases from J; junction bases left unmatched: 10. CDR1 and CDR2 (germline): DFQATT, SNEGSKA (reference sequence). This CDR3 is built from 15 residues. The CDR3 region is CSAGGGLAGTGELFF. The DNA of the CDR3 is TGCAGTGCCGGAGGAGGGCTAGCGGGCACCGGGGAGCTGTTTTTT.

This clonotype was detected many times. The rearrangement joins TRBV7-9 to TRBJ2-1; no reliable D call. Germline V gene sequence: CDR1 SEHNR, CDR2 FQNEAQ (reference sequence). V dropped 5 bases and J dropped 4 bases, with 9 bases sitting between them. The CDR3 spans 13 residues. The CDR3 here is CASSRAVYNEQFF. The DNA for the CDR3 is TGTGCCAGCAGCCGTGCGGTTTACAATGAGCAGTTCTTC. The full variable domain, in which reference TRBV7-9 and TRBJ2-1 provide the parts outside the CDR3, is DTGVSQNPRHKITKRGQNVTFRCDPISEHNRLYWYRQTLGQGPEFLTYFQNEAQLEKSRLLSDRFSAERPKGSFSTLEIQRTEQGDSAMYLCASSRAVYNEQFFGPGTRLTVL.

This clonotype was seen many times. The V call is TRBV5-1, the J call TRBJ2-5, with D unresolved. The germline gives CDR1 SGHRS, CDR2 YFSETQ. V was shortened by 0 bases and J by 2 bases, with 14 bases between the two germline ends. This CDR3 contains 16 residues. CDR3 nucleotide sequence: TGCGCCAGCAGCTTGGGGGCAGCCGGGCCTCAAGAGACCCAGTACTTC. It codes for CASSLGAAGPQETQYF.

In this sample, this clonotype turned up many times. V is TRBV12-3 or TRBV12-4 and J is TRBJ2-2, with 10 bases aligning to TRBD2. The CDR3 is 16 amino acids. V lost 2 bases to trimming and J lost 1 base; unmatched junction nucleotides: 1. CDR3 amino acids: CASSLRLAGNTGELFF. Here the CDR3 DNA reads TGTGCCAGCAGTTTACGACTAGCGGGGAACACCGGGGAGCTGTTTTTT.

This clonotype was seen repeatedly, ten times or more. V usage is TRBV20-1 and J usage is TRBJ2-4; D call uncertain. CDR1 is DFQATT and CDR2 is SNEGSKA in the germline V gene (reference sequence). Trimming removed 0 bases at V and 1 base at J, with 13 bases between. This CDR3 has 16 amino acids. The CDR3 region is CSARDRTTVAKNIQYF. CDR3 sequence (DNA): TGCAGTGCTAGAGATCGGACCACAGTGGCCAAAAACATTCAGTACTTC.

This clonotype is medium-sized within its sample. The rearrangement joins TRBV6-7 to TRBJ1-5; no definite D call. TRBV6-7 is sorted into the ORF group, with uncertain function. CDR3 length equals 15 residues. V dropped 11 bases and J dropped 4 bases, with 21 bases sitting between them. CDR3: CAANHQGPGNQPQHF. The CDR3 coding sequence is TGTGCCGCCAATCACCAAGGGCCCGGGAATCAGCCCCAGCATTTT.